This TCR beta chain was sequenced in a study of regulatory T cells in long-lasting Graves disease. This sample's time point: newly diagnosed GD, antithyroid drugs for less than 3 months. PBMC-derived RNA was used for the TCR library. Peripheral blood, at 8 to 9 milliliters, went into EDTA tubes. This CDR3 region has 14 residues. V dropped 2 bases and J dropped 0 bases, with 8 bases sitting between them. Germline loops: CDR1 MNHEY, CDR2 SVGEGT. Regarding the study as a whole: TRBV28, TRBJ1-2 and TRBJ2-5 were segments that persistent disease favored. The researchers studied only peripheral blood, not thyroid tissue. Accuracy might have suffered from few samples.

Of note for this clonotype: Its antigen is still unknown.

Building the TCR beta libraries relied on iRepertoire HTBI primers, and CDR3 regions underwent Arm-PCR. TCRdb called the multiplex PCR reads again in MiXCR, with one record for every CDR3 protein. The data show fewer than 350,000 distinct CDR3 sequences, 18% seen once. Material: peripheral blood mononuclear cells (PBMCs), obtained at new diagnosis, from a patient treated with antithyroid drugs. V gene TRBV6-2 or TRBV6-3 combines with J gene TRBJ2-7; a weak D match, TRBD1 (5 bases). This TCR came from a female donor with Graves disease. CDR3 region: CASSYDRVSYEQYF. The CDR3, as DNA: TGTGCCAGCAGTTACGACAGAGTCTCCTACGAGCAGTACTTC.